One sample yielded the 2 T cell receptor beta chains listed below, sequenced in a study of T-cell reconstitution after alpha-beta-depleted transplantation in children. During its preparation, the TCRbeta library received unique molecular identifiers. TCRdb reanalysed the PCR reads using MiXCR and keeps one entry per CDR3 protein. There are about 540,000 distinct CDR3 sequences in the sample; 15% to 20% occur only once, and over 3% lies in the top ten. The material was PBMCs from the stem cell graft donor, obtained from the stem cell graft. These receptors all come from a human donor who donated a stem cell graft to a child with acute lymphoblastic leukemia.

The chain carries TRBV21-1 and TRBJ2-7; the D call TRBD2 from the table was never checked on the DNA. TRBV21-1 is shown as a pseudogene. The CDR3 runs 15 residues. CDR3 coding DNA: TGTGCCAGTGCAAACAGGCGGGAGGTCTCCTACGAGCAGTACTTC. Amino acid sequence: CASANRREVSYEQYF.

The V call is TRBV5-1, the J call TRBJ2-7; TRBD1 matches at 8 bases. There are 14 residues in the CDR3. J was trimmed by 4 bases and V by 3 bases; bases with no gene match: 6. Germline values: CDR1 SGHRS, CDR2 YFSETQ. This CDR3 is CASSYHQGAYEQYF. For the CDR3, the DNA is TGCGCCAGCAGCTATCACCAGGGGGCGTACGAGCAGTACTTC.